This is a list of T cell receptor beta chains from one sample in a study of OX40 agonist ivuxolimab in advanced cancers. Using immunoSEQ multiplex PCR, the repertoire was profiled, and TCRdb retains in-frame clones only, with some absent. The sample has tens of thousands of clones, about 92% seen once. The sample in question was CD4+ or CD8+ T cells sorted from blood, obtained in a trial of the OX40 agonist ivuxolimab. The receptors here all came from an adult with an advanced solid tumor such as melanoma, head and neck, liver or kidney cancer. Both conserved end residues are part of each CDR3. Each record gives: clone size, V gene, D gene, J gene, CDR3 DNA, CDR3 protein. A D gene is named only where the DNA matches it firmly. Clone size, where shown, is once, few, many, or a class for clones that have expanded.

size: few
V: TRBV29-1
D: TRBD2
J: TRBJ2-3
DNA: TGCAGCGTTGAATACTACCTCGGACTAGCGGGTAATAGGCCAGATACGCAGTATTTT
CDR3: CSVEYYLGLAGNRPDTQYF

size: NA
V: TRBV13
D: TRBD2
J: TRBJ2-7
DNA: TGTGCCAGCAGCAACCGGGACTATTCCTACGAGCAGTACTTC
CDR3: CASSNRDYSYEQYF

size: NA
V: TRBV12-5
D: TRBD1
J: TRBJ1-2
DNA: TGTGCTAGTGGTCCATACCGGGACAGGGAGAAGGTAGACTATGGCTACACCTTC
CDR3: CASGPYRDREKVDYGYTF

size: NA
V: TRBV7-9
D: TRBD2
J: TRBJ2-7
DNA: TGTGCCAGCAGCCTTCCCCGGGACGGGAGGCTGAGCTCCTACGAGCAGTACTTC
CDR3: CASSLPRDGRLSSYEQYF

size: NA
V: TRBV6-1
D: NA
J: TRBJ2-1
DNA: TGTGCCAGCAGTGAAGCGCCAGGAAATGAGCAGTTCTTC
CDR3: CASSEAPGNEQFF

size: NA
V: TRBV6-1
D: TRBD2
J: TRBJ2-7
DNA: TGTGCCAGCAGTGAATCTAGCGGGAGCTTTTACGAGCAGTACTTC
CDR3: CASSESSGSFYEQYF

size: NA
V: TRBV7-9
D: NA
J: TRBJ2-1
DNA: TGTGCCAGCAGCCCGGGACCGCTTTACAATGAGCAGTTCTTC
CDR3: CASSPGPLYNEQFF

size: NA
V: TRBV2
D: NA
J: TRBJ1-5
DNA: TGTGCCAGCCTGCAGCCGGGGGAAGGGAGCAATCAGCCCCAGCATTTT
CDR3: CASLQPGEGSNQPQHF

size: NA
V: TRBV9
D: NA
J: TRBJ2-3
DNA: TGTGCCAGCAGCCCAGGAATGGGGGGTGATACGCAGTATTTT
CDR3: CASSPGMGGDTQYF

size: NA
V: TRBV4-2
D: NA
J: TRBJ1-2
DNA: TGTGCCAGCAGCCAAGGGGACCTTGGCTACACCTTC
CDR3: CASSQGDLGYTF

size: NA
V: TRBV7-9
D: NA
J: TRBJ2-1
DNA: TGTGCCAGCAGCCGGAGCGGGCCCTACAATGAGCAGTTCTTC
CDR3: CASSRSGPYNEQFF

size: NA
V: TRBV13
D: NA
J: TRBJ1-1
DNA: TGTGCCAGCAGCTTAGGTCCCAAGCGGGGTACTGAAGCTTTCTTT
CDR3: CASSLGPKRGTEAFF

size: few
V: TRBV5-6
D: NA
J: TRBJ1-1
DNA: TGTGCCAGCAGTTTGATGCTGGCCGGTAGGAACACTGAAGCTTTCTTT
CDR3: CASSLMLAGRNTEAFF

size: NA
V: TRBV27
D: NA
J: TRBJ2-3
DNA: TGTGCCAGCAGTTTACGGGGGCCAGATACGCAGTATTTT
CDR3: CASSLRGPDTQYF

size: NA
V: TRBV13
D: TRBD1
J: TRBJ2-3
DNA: TGTGCCAGCAGCTTCTACCGGGACAGGGGGCGAAGGCAGTATTTT
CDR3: CASSFYRDRGRRQYF

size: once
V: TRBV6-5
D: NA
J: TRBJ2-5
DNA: TGTGCCAGCAAGACAAAAGAGACCCAGTACTTC
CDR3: CASKTKETQYF

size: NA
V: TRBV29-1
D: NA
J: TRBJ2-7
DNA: TGCAGCGTTGATGTAGGTTACGAGCAGTACTTC
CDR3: CSVDVGYEQYF

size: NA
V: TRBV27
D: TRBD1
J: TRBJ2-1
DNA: TGTGCCAGCAGTCCTGGGACAGGGCTCAATGAGCAGTTCTTC
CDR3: CASSPGTGLNEQFF

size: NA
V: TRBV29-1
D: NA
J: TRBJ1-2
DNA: TGCAGCGCTCCGACAGAATATGGCTACACCTTC
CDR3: CSAPTEYGYTF

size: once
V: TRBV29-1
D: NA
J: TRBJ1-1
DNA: TGCAGCGTTGAAGTCCCCGACTGGCGGGCGGCTTTCTTT
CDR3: CSVEVPDWRAAFF

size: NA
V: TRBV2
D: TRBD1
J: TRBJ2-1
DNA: TGTGCCAGCAGTGAATCGGGGACAGGGGGCTTCAATGAGCAGTTCTTC
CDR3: CASSESGTGGFNEQFF

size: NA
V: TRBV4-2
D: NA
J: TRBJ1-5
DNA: TGTGCCAGCAGCCAAGAGGGGCTGAATCAGCCCCAGCATTTT
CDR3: CASSQEGLNQPQHF

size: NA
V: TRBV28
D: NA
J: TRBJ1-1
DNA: TGTGCCAGCAGTTTAAGAGGGCCAGGGTCGACTTTCTTT
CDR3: CASSLRGPGSTFF

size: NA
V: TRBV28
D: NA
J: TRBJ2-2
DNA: TGTGCCAGCAGTTTTACGGCGGACTACACCGGGGAGCTGTTTTTT
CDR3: CASSFTADYTGELFF

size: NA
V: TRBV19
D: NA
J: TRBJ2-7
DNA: TGTGCCAGCTCTTTGGGGACGGGCTCGTACGAGCAGTACTTC
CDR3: CASSLGTGSYEQYF

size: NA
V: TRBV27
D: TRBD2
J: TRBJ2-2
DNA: TGTGCCAGCAGAGAGGCGGGAGCAAACGGGGAGCTGTTTTTT
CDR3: CASREAGANGELFF

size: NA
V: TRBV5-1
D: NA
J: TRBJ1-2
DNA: TGCGCCAGCAGGGGCCGGGTCGTACACCGGCGGGTGGATGGCTACACCTTC
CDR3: CASRGRVVHRRVDGYTF

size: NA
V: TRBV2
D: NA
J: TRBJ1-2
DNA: TGTGCCAGCAGACAATCAGGGGCCGACTATGGCTACACCTTC
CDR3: CASRQSGADYGYTF

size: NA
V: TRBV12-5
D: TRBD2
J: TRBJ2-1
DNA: TGTGCTAGTGGTTTAGGAGGGAGGGGCGATGAGCAGTTCTTC
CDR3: CASGLGGRGDEQFF

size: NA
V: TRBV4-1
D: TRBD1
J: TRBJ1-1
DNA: TGCGCCAGCAGCCAAGAACCTTACGGGACAGGACAGAACACTGAAGCTTTCTTT
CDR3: CASSQEPYGTGQNTEAFF

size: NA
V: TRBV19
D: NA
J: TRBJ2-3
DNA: TGTGCCAGTAGTATTGTCGGCGGGACGGAATCAGATACGCAGTATTTT
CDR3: CASSIVGGTESDTQYF

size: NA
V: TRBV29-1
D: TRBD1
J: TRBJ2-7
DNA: TGCAGCGTTTCAGACAGGGCCTCCTACGAGCAGTACTTC
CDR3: CSVSDRASYEQYF

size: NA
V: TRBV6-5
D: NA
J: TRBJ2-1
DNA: TGTGCCAGCAGTTCGGGGGTAGAGCAGTTCTTC
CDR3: CASSSGVEQFF

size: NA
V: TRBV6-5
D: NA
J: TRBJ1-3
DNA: TGTGCCAGCCGAATGGGAAACACCATATATTTT
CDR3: CASRMGNTIYF

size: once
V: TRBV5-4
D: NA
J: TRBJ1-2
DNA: TGTGCCAGCAGCGAGGACAGCGTCGTCTATGGCTACACCTTC
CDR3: CASSEDSVVYGYTF

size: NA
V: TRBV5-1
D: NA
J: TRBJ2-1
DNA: TGCGCCAGCAGCTTGCCGGGCTTTACTCCCTACAATGAGCAGTTCTTC
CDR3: CASSLPGFTPYNEQFF

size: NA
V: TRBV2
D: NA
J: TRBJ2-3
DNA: TGTGCCAGCAGGATACTGACAGATACGCAGTATTTT
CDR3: CASRILTDTQYF

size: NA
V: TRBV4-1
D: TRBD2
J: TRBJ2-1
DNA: TGCGCCAGCAGCCAAAGGGGACTAGCGGACAATGAGCAGTTCTTC
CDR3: CASSQRGLADNEQFF

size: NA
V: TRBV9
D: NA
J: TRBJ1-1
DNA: TGTGCCAGCAGCGTAGAGGGAACGCAGTATGAAGCTTTCTTT
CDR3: CASSVEGTQYEAFF

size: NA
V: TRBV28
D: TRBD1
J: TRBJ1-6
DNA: TGTGCCAGCAGTCCTAGGACAGGGGGTAGGCATTCACCCCTCCACTTT
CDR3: CASSPRTGGRHSPLHF

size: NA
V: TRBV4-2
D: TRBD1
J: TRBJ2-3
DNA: TGTGCCAGCAGCCCAATACAGGGGGCGATCACAGATACGCAGTATTTT
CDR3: CASSPIQGAITDTQYF

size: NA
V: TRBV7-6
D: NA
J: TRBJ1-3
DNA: TGTGCCAGCAGCTTAAGGGAGCCTGGAAACACCATATATTTT
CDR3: CASSLREPGNTIYF

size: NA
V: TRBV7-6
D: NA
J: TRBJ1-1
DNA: TGTGCCAGCAGCCTCCGAGGGACCGCCAGGGGCACTGAAGCTTTCTTT
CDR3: CASSLRGTARGTEAFF

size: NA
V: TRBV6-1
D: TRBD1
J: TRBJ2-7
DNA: TGTGCCAGCAGGCCAGGGGGCCAGTACGAGCAGTACTTC
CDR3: CASRPGGQYEQYF

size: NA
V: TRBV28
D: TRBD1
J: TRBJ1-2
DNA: TGTGCCAGCAGTTCCAGGACAGGACATACCCATCAGTATGGCTACACCTTC
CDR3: CASSSRTGHTHQYGYTF

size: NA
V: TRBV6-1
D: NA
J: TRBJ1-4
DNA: TGTGCCAGCAGTGAAATAGGATTTAATGAAAAACTGTTTTTT
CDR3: CASSEIGFNEKLFF

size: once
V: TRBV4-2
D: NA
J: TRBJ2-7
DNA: TGTGCCAGCAGCCAAGAGGCTCGGACGGGCTACGAGCAGTACTTC
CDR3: CASSQEARTGYEQYF

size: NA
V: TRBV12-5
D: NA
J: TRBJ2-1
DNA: TGTGCTAGTGGTTTGGGAGGAGGGGGCAAATACAATGAGCAGTTCTTC
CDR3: CASGLGGGGKYNEQFF

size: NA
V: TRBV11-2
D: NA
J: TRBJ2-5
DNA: TGTGCCAGCAGCTTAGGGGGTGCGTTCGGAGAGACCCAGTACTTC
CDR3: CASSLGGAFGETQYF

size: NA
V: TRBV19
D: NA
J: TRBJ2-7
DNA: TGTGCCAGTAGTATCGGGGCAGGGGAGGACGAGCAGTACTTC
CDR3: CASSIGAGEDEQYF

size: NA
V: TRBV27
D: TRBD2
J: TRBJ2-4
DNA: TGTGCCAGCAGTTCCGGGACTAGCGGGAAAAACATTCAGTACTTC
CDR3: CASSSGTSGKNIQYF

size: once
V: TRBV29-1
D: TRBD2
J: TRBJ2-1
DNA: TGCAGCGTCTCCTTAGCGGGAGGGTACAATGAGCAGTTCTTC
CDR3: CSVSLAGGYNEQFF

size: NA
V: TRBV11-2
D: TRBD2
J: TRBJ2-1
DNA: TGTGCCAGCAGCTTAGTGTGGCTAGCGGGAGGGCCAGTGGAGCAGTTCTTC
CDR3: CASSLVWLAGGPVEQFF

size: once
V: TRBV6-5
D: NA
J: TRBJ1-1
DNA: TGTGCCAGCAGTTACGACAGAAAAACTGAAGCTTTCTTT
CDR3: CASSYDRKTEAFF

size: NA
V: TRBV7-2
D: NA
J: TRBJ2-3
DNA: TGTGCCAGCAGCGCCCGAACAGATACGCAGTATTTT
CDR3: CASSARTDTQYF

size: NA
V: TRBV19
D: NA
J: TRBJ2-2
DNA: TGTGCCAGTAGTATCGTAGCCGCCGGGGAGCTGTTTTTT
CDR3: CASSIVAAGELFF

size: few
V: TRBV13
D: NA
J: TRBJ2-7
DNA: TGTGCCAGCAGCTCCTCCTACGAGCAGTACTTC
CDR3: CASSSSYEQYF